Here is one TCR beta chain with its context. The specificity of this receptor is unknown. One base away there is no much larger clone; base qualities are not given. CDR1 MNHEY and CDR2 SMNVEV were looked up in the germline V gene (reference sequence). The junction carries 9 bases between V and J, which are trimmed by 11 bases and 1 base respectively. The CDR3 has 13 amino acids, counting the end cysteine and phenylalanine. Only the CDR3 DNA stays, 39 bases, in frame from base 1. The entry originates in a study of OX40 agonist ivuxolimab in advanced cancers. Regarding the research as a whole: The costimulatory receptor OX40 (CD134) was targeted by ivuxolimab, a fully human IgG2 agonistic monoclonal antibody. Intravenous ivuxolimab was administered to patients every 2 weeks at six dose levels: 0.01, 0.1, 0.3, 1.5, 3 and 10 mg/kg. Among the roughly 50 dose-escalation patients, roughly 20 had hepatocellular carcinoma, roughly 15 melanoma, 9 renal cell carcinoma and 9 head and neck cancer. In the dose-escalation cohort, approximately 82% of patients were male, and the mean age was approximately 60 years with a range of about 20 to 80. Patients were allowed to have had prior anti-PD-1, anti-PD-L1 or anti-CTLA-4 therapy, and around 40% of the dose-escalation patients had previously received checkpoint inhibitors. Partial responses were achieved by three dose-escalation patients, of whom one had hepatocellular carcinoma and two had cutaneous melanoma. Peripheral TCRbeta sequencing was intended to test whether TCR sequence diversity was altered and clonal T-cell expansion was caused by ivuxolimab. The paper reports the monotherapy dose-escalation portion (N of about 54 patients) of the phase I ivuxolimab trial. The full study reports these points: In the 0.1-3.0 mg/kg groups, partial responders had among the lowest normalized peripheral clonal expansion, particularly in CD8+ T cells. At doses of 0.1 to 3.0 mg/kg, clonal expansion of both CD4+ and CD8+ T cells in blood was seen between baseline and week 6. Antigen specificity was not determined for the clonally expanded peripheral T cells. Low levels of normalized T-cell clonal expansion were also seen in some patients who did not respond. On average, CD8+ T cells showed more expanded clones than CD4+ T cells after ivuxolimab.

Patients with a history of autoimmune disease or receiving systemic immunosuppression were excluded from the trial. Peripheral blood for TCR sequencing was collected from all dose cohorts at baseline, on cycle 4 day 1, and on cycle 7 day 1. Samples were obtained from an open-label, multicenter, first-in-human phase I dose-escalation trial of ivuxolimab. Adults with locally advanced or metastatic melanoma, renal cell, hepatocellular, or head and neck squamous cell carcinoma were enrolled in the trial. CD4+ and CD8+ T cells were sorted separately from peripheral blood before TCR sequencing. To sequence the TCRbeta CDR3 region, genomic DNA was isolated from the sorted cells. TCRbeta CDR3 regions were sequenced using the immunoSEQ Assay. Sourced from immuneACCESS, this table was stored by TCRdb with only in-frame sequences that have V and J called. A share of the clones is absent; for the studies checked, an unresolved V gene accounts for under half, and the remainder has no known explanation. The sample yields over 45,000 clones; about 89% were counted once. Clones ranked in the top ten supply roughly 31% of the sample.

The source is an adult with an advanced solid tumor such as melanoma, head and neck, liver or kidney cancer. Here the chain combines TRBV27 and TRBJ2-6; the D region possibly corresponds to TRBD1 (5 bases align). The material sequenced was CD4+ or CD8+ T cells sorted from blood, taken in a trial of the OX40 agonist ivuxolimab. For the CDR3, the sequence is CASTGSGANVLTF. The nucleotide sequence is given as TGTGCCTCAACAGGTTCTGGGGCCAACGTCCTGACTTTC. The full variable domain, with segments outside the CDR3 supplied by the reference TRBV27 and TRBJ2-6 proteins, appears as EAQVTQNPRYLITVTGKKLTVTCSQNMNHEYMSWYRQDPGLGLRQIYYSMNVEVTDKGDVPEGYKVSRKEKRNFPLILESPSPNQTSLYFCASTGSGANVLTFGAGSRLTVL.